This is a list of T cell receptor beta chains from one sample in a study of technical replicates of blood from a few donors. Sequenced by immunoSEQ multiplex PCR; TCRdb stores in-frame clones only, minus some. The repertoire has some 60,000 clones, just under 90% of them found once; the top ten carry around 5.5%. The sequencing sample was made of PBMCs. The origin of the receptors is a human donor in good health. Some clones in this sample may be carry-over from other donors' samples. CDR3s include the opening cysteine and the closing phenylalanine or tryptophan. The D gene is left open where the match is weak. A row's size may be missing; if present it is once, few, many or a size class.

TRBD2	NA	TRBV5-1	16	TRBJ2-2	TGCGCCAGCAGCTACGGGACTAGCGTAAACACCGGGGAGCTGTTTTTT	CASSYGTSVNTGELFF
TRBD1	NA	TRBV7-2	14	TRBJ1-2	TGTGCCAGCAGCTTAGGGACAGGGGGCTATGGCTACACCTTC	CASSLGTGGYGYTF
TRBD1	NA	TRBV29-1	14	TRBJ1-3	TGCAGCGTCAAGGACAGGGGTTCTGGAAACACCATATATTTT	CSVKDRGSGNTIYF
NA	NA	TRBV7-9	14	TRBJ1-5	TGTGCCAGCAGCCCAGACAGGAACGGCCAGCCCCAGCATTTT	CASSPDRNGQPQHF
NA	NA	TRBV15	13	TRBJ1-3	TGTGCCACCGGTGTCGCGGCTGGAAACACCATATATTTT	CATGVAAGNTIYF
TRBD1	few	TRBV4-3	18	TRBJ2-7	TGCGCCAGCAGCCAGGAAGAATTTCCACCGGGACAGGGGAAGGAGCAGTACTTC	CASSQEEFPPGQGKEQYF
TRBD2	NA	TRBV6-1	16	TRBJ2-1	TGTGCCAGCAGTGAAGTGAGGGCTAGCGGATACAATGAGCAGTTCTTC	CASSEVRASGYNEQFF
NA	NA	TRBV5-6	16	TRBJ1-5	TGTGCCAGCAGCTCCAAAGAACGACAGAGCAATCAGCCCCAGCATTTT	CASSSKERQSNQPQHF
NA	NA	TRBV15	15	TRBJ1-5	TGTGCCACCAGCCAGGGAGGGGGGGGCAATCAGCCCCAGCATTTT	CATSQGGGGNQPQHF
TRBD2	NA	TRBV30	20	TRBJ2-2	TGTGCCTGGAGTGTACTCATTGCAGGCAGCGGGAGGAAAAACACCGGGGAGCTGTTTTTT	CAWSVLIAGSGRKNTGELFF
TRBD1	NA	TRBV11-1	15	TRBJ2-3	TGTGCCAGCAGCCCCCACAGGGGTGGCACAGATACGCAGTATTTT	CASSPHRGGTDTQYF
NA	NA	TRBV13	12	TRBJ1-1	TGTGCCAGCGGGTCAGGGAACACTGAAGCTTTCTTT	CASGSGNTEAFF
TRBD2	NA	TRBV11-3	18	TRBJ2-3	TGTGCCAGCAGCAACGGTTTAGCGGGAGGTGTTAACACAGATACGCAGTATTTT	CASSNGLAGGVNTDTQYF
TRBD2	NA	TRBV5-6	14	TRBJ2-3	TGTGCCAGCAGCAAGAGCGGGACGCCAGATACGCAGTATTTT	CASSKSGTPDTQYF
TRBD2	NA	TRBV15	13	TRBJ2-7	TGTGCCACCAGCAGTAGACTAGCTGACGAGCAGTACTTC	CATSSRLADEQYF
NA	NA	TRBV9	13	TRBJ1-1	TGTGCCAGCAGCGTAGATCTTCAGGCTGAAGCTTTCTTT	CASSVDLQAEAFF
NA	NA	TRBV19	15	TRBJ1-1	TGTGCCAGTAGTATAGTTACGGGGGTTCGCACTGAAGCTTTCTTT	CASSIVTGVRTEAFF
NA	NA	TRBV6-6	14	TRBJ2-7	TGTGCCAGCAGCCCCAGGGGGGAGTCCTACGAGCAGTACTTC	CASSPRGESYEQYF
TRBD2	NA	TRBV7-2	15	TRBJ2-7	TGTGCCAGCAGCTTAGGAGCGGGGGGTATCCACGAGCAGTACTTC	CASSLGAGGIHEQYF
NA	NA	TRBV6-6	13	TRBJ1-5	TGTGCCAGCACCCCGGCAGGGTATCAGCCCCAGCATTTT	CASTPAGYQPQHF
NA	NA	TRBV5-1	13	TRBJ2-3	TGCGCCAGCAGCTCAGCGATTGAAGATACGCAGTATTTT	CASSSAIEDTQYF
NA	NA	TRBV18	15	TRBJ2-6	TGTGCCAGCTCACCGACAAACTCTGGGGCCAACGTCCTGACTTTC	CASSPTNSGANVLTF
NA	NA	TRBV23-1	15	TRBJ2-2	TGCGCCAGCAGTCAACAACAGGGAAGGGCCGGGGAGCTGTTTTTT	CASSQQQGRAGELFF
TRBD1	NA	TRBV2	16	TRBJ2-7	TGTGCCAGCAGTGATGGGACAGGGGTCTTGGGGGACGAGCAGTACTTC	CASSDGTGVLGDEQYF
NA	NA	TRBV9	14	TRBJ1-6	TGTGCCAGCAGCGTAGGCGGGGGGAATTCACCCCTCCACTTT	CASSVGGGNSPLHF
TRBD2	NA	TRBV7-2	14	TRBJ2-7	TGTGCCAGCAGCTTAAGCGGGGGGAACTACGAGCAGTACTTC	CASSLSGGNYEQYF
TRBD2	once	TRBV7-8	18	TRBJ2-1	TGTGCCAGCAGCTTAGCGCAGGCTAGCGGGAGCTCCTACAATGAGCAGTTCTTC	CASSLAQASGSSYNEQFF
NA	NA	TRBV25-1	16	TRBJ2-6	TGTGCCAGCAGTGATTCAGGGGTCTCTGGGGCCAACGTCCTGACTTTC	CASSDSGVSGANVLTF
NA	NA	TRBV20-1	11	TRBJ2-1	TGCAGTGCTTTCAGCTACAATGAGCAGTTCTTC	CSAFSYNEQFF
TRBD2	NA	TRBV18	13	TRBJ2-7	TGTGCCAGCTCACCGGGACTAGCGACCGAGCAGTACTTC	CASSPGLATEQYF
TRBD1	NA	TRBV5-1	13	TRBJ2-5	TGCGCCAGCAGCTTTGGGACAGAAGAGACCCAGTACTTC	CASSFGTEETQYF
TRBD1	NA	TRBV4-1	16	TRBJ1-4	TGCGCCAGCAGCCAAGATAGGACAGGGTCTTATGAAAAACTGTTTTTT	CASSQDRTGSYEKLFF
TRBD2	NA	TRBV27	16	TRBJ2-2	TGTGCCAGCAGTTCGGGACTAGCTTATGGCACCGGGGAGCTGTTTTTT	CASSSGLAYGTGELFF
TRBD1	NA	TRBV5-1	14	TRBJ2-3	TGCGCCAGCAGCTTGACGACAGGGCAACATACGCAGTATTTT	CASSLTTGQHTQYF
TRBD1	once	TRBV30	13	TRBJ1-3	TGTGCCTGGAGTCTCGGGACAGGGAACACCATATATTTT	CAWSLGTGNTIYF